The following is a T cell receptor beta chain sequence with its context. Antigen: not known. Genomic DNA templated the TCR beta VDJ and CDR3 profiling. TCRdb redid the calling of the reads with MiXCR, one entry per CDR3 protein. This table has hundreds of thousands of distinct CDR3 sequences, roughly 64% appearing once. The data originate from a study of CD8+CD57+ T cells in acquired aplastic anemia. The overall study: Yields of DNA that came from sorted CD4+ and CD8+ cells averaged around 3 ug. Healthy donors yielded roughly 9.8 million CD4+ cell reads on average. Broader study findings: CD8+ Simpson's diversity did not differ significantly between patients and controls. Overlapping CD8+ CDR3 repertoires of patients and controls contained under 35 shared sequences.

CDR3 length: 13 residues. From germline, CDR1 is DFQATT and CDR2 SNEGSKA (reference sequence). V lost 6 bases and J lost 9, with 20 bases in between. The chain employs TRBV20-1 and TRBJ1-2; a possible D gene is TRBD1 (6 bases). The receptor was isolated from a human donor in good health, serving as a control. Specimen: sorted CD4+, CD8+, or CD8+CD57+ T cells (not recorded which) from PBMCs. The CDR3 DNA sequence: TGCAGTGCCAGCGGGACAAGCGGCTGTCGCTACACCTTC. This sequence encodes CSASGTSGCRYTF.